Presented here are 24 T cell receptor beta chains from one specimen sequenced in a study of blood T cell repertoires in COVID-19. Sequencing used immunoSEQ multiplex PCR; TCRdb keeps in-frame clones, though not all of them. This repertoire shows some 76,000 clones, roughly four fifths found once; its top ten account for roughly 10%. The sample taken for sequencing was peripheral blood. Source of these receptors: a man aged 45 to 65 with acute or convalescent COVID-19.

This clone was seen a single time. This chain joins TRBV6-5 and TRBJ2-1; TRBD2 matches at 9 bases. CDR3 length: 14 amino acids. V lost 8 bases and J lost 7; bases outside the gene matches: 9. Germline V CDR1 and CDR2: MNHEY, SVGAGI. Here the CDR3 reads CASSIAGVWNEQFF. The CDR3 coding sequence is TGTGCCAGCTCTATAGCGGGAGTTTGGAATGAGCAGTTCTTC.

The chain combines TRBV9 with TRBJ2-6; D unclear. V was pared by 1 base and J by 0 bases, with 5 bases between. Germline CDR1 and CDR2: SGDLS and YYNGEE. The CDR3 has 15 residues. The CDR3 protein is CASSVLNSGANVLTF. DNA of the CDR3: TGTGCCAGCAGCGTATTAAACTCTGGGGCCAACGTCCTGACTTTC. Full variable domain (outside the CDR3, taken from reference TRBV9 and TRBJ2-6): DSGVTQTPKHLITATGQRVTLRCSPRSGDLSVYWYQQSLDQGLQFLIQYYNGEERAKGNILERFSAQQFPDLHSELNLSSLELGDSALYFCASSVLNSGANVLTFGAGSRLTVL.

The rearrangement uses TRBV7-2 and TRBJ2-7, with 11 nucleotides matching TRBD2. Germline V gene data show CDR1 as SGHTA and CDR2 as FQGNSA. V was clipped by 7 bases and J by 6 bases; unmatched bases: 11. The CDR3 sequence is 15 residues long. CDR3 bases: TGTGCCAGCAACCTAATCGGCCTAGCGGGAGGCGAGCAGTACTTC. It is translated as CASNLIGLAGGEQYF.

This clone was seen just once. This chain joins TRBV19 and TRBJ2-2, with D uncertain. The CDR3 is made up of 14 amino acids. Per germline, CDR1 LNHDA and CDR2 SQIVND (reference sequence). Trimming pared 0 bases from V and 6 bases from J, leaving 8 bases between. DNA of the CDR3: TGTGCCAGTAGTATAGATAGAAGCGCCGGGGAGCTGTTTTTT. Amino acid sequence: CASSIDRSAGELFF. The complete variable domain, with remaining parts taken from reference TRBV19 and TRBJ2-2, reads DGGITQSPKYLFRKEGQNVTLSCEQNLNHDAMYWYRQDPGQGLRLIYYSQIVNDFQKGDIAEGYSVSREKKESFPLTVTSAQKNPTAFYLCASSIDRSAGELFFGEGSRLTVL.

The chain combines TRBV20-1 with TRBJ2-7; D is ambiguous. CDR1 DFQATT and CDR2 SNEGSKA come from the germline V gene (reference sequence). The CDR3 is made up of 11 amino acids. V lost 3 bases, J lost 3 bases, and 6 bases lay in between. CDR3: CSASSSYEQYF. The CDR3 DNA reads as TGCAGTGCTAGTTCTAGCTACGAGCAGTACTTC.

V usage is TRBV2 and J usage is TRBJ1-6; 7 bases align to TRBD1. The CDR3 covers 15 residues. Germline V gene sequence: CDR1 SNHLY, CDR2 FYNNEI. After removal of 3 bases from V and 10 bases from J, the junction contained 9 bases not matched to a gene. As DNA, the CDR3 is TGTGCCAGCAGTGACCAGACAGGGAGTCACTCACCCCTCCACTTT. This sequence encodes CASSDQTGSHSPLHF.

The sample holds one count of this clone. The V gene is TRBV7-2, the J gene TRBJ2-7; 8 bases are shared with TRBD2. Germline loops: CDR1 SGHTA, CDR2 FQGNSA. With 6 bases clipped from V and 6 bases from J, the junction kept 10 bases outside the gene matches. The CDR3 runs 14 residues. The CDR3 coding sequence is TGTGCCAGCAGTCCAGGGCCAGCGGGGGCCGAGCAGTACTTC. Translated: CASSPGPAGAEQYF.

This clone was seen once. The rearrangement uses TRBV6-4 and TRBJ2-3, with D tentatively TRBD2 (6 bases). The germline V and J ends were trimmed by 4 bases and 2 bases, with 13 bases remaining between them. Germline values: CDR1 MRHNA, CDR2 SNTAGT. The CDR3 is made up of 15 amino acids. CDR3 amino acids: CASSGVAGSTDTQYF. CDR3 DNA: TGTGCCAGCAGTGGCGTGGCGGGATCCACAGATACGCAGTATTTT.

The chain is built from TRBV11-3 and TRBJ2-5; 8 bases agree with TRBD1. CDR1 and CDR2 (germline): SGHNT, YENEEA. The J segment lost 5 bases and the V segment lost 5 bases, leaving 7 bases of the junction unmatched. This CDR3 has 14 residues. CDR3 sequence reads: CASSRTGISETQYF. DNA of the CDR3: TGTGCCAGCAGCCGGACAGGGATCTCGGAGACCCAGTACTTC.

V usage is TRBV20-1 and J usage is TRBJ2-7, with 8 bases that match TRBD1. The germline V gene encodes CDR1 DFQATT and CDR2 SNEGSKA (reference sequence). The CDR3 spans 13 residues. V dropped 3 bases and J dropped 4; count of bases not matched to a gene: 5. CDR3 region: CSASRQGLYEQYF. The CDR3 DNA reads TGCAGTGCTAGTAGACAGGGGCTATACGAGCAGTACTTC.

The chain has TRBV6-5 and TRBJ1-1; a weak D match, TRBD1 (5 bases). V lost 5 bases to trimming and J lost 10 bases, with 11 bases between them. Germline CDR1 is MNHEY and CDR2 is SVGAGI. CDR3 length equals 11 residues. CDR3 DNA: TGTGCCAGCAGTATCCAGGGTAGAGCTTTCTTT. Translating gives CASSIQGRAFF.

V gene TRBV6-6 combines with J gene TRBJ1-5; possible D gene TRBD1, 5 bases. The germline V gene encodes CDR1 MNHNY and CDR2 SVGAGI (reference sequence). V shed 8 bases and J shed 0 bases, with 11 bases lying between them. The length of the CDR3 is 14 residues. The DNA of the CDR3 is TGTGCCAGCCAGGGCCCGACTAGCAATCAGCCCCAGCATTTT. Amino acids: CASQGPTSNQPQHF.

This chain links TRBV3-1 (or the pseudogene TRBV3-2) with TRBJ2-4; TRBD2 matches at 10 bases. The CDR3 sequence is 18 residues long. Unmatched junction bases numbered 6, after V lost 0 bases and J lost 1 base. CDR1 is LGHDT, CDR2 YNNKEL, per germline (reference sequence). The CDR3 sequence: CASSQEGLAGDAKNIQYF. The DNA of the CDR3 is TGTGCCAGCAGCCAAGAAGGGCTAGCGGGAGATGCCAAAAACATTCAGTACTTC.

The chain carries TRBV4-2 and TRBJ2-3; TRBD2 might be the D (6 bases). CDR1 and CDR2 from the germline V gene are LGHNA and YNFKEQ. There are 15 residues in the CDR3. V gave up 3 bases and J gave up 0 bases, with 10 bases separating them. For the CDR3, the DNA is TGTGCCAGCAGCCAGACGGGGGATAGCACAGATACGCAGTATTTT. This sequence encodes CASSQTGDSTDTQYF.

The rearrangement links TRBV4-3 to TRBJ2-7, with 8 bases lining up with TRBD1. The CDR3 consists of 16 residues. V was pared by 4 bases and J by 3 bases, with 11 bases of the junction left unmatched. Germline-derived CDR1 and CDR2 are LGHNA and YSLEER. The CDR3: CASSLQYTDRGYEQYF. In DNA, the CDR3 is TGCGCCAGCAGCCTACAATACACAGACAGGGGCTACGAGCAGTACTTC.

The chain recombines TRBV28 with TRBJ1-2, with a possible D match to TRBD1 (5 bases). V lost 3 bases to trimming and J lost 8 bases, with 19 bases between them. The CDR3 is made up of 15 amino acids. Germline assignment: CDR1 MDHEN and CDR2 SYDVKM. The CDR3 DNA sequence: TGTGCCAGCAGTTTTTGGTTGGCGGGGGTTGTCGGCTACACCTTC. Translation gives CASSFWLAGVVGYTF.

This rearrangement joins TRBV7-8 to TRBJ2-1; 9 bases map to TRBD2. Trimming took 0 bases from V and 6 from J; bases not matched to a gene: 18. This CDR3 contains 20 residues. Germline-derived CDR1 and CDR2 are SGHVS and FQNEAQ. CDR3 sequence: CASSLALIAGEPLIINEQFF. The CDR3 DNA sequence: TGTGCCAGCAGCTTAGCGCTGATAGCGGGGGAACCCCTAATAATCAATGAGCAGTTCTTC.

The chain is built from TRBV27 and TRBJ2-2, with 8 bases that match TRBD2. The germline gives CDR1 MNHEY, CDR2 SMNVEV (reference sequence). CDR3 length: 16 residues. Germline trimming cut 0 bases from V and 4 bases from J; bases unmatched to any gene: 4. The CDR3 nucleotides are TGTGCCAGCAGTTTATCAGCGGGAGTAGCCACCGGGGAGCTGTTTTTT. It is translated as CASSLSAGVATGELFF.

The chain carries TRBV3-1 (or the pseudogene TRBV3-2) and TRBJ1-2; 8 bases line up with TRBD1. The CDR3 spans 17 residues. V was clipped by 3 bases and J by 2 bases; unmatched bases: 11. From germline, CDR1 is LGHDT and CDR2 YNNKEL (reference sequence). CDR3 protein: CASSQTLTGGQNYGYTF. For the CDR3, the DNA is TGTGCCAGCAGCCAGACCCTCACAGGGGGTCAAAACTATGGCTACACCTTC.

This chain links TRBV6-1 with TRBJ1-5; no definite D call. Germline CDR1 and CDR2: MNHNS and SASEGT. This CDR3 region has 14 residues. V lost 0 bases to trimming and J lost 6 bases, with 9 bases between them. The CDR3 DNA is TGTGCCAGCAGTGAAGCCTCCAGGTTTCAGCCCCAGCATTTT. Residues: CASSEASRFQPQHF.

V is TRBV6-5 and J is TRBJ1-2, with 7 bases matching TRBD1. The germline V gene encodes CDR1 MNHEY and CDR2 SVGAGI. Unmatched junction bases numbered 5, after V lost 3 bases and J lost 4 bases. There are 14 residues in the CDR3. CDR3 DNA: TGTGCCAGCAGTTATGGGCAGGGGGGCTATGGCTACACCTTC. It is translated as CASSYGQGGYGYTF.

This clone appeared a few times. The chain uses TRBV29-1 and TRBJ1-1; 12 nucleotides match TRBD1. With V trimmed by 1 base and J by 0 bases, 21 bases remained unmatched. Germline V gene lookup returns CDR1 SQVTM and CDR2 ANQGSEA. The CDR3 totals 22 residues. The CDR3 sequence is CSVEGPRGTGGFVGRMNTEAFF. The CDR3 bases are TGCAGCGTTGAAGGGCCCCGGGGGACAGGGGGCTTTGTTGGCCGAATGAACACTGAAGCTTTCTTT.

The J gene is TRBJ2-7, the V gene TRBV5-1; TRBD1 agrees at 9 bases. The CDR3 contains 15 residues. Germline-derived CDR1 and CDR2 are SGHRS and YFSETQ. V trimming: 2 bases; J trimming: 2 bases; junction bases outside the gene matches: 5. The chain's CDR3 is CASSLAGTGTYEQYF. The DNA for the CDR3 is TGCGCCAGCAGCTTAGCCGGGACAGGGACCTACGAGCAGTACTTC.

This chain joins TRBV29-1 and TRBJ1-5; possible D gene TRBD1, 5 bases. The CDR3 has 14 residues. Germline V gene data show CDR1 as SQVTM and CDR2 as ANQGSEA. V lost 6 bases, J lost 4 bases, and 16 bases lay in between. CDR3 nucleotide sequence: TGCAGCGTGTCTGGCGGGGGAGATAATCAGCCCCAGCATTTT. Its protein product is CSVSGGGDNQPQHF. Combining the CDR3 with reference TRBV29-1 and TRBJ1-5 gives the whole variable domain SAVISQKPSRDICQRGTSLTIQCQVDSQVTMMFWYRQQPGQSLTLIATANQGSEATYESGFVIDKFPISRPNLTFSTLTVSNMSPEDSSIYLCSVSGGGDNQPQHFGDGTRLSIL.